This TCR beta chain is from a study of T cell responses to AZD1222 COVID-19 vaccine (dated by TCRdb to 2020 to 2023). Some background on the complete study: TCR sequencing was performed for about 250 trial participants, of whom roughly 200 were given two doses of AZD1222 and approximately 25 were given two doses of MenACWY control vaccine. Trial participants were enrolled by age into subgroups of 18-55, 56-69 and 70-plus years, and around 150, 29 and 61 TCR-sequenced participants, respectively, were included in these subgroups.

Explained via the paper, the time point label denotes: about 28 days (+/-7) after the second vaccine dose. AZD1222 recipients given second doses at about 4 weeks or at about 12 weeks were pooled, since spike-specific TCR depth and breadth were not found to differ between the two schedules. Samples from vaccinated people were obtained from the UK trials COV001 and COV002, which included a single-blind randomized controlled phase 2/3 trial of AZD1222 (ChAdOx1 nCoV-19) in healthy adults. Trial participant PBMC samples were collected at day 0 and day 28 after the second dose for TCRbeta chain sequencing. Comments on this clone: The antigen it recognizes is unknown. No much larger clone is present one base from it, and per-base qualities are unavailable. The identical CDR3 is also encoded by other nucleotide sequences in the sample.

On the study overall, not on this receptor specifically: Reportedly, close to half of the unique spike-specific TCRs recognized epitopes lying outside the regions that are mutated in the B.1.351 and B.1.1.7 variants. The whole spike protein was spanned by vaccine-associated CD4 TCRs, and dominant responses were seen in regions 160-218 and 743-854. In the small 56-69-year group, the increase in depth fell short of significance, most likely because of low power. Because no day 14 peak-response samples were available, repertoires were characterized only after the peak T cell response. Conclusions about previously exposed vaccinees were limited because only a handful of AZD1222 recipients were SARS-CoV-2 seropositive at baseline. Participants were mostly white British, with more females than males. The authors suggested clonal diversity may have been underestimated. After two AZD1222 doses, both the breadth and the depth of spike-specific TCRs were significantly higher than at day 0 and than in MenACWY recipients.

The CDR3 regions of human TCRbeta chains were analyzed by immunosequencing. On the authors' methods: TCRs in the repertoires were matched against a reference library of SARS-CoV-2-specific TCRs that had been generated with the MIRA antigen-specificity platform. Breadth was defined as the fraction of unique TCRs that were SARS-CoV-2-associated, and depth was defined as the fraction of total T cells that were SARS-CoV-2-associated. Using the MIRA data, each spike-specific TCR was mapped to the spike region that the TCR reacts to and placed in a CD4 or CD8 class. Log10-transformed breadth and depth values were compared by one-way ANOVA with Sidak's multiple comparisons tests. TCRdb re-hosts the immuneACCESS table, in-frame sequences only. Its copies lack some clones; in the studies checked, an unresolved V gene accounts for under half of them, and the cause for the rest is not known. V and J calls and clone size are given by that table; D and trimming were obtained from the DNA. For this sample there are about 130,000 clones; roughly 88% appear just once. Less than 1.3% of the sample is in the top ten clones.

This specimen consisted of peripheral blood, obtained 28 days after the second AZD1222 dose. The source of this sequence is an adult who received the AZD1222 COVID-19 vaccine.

The nucleotides read TGTGCCAGCTCACCCTTGAACACTGAAGCTTTCTTT. This gives the protein CASSPLNTEAFF. The sequence links TRBV18 to TRBJ1-1; no D gene is confidently identified. From the cysteine up to the phenylalanine, the CDR3 has a length of 12 residues. Only the CDR3 DNA stays, 36 bases, in frame from base 1. Trimming removed 3 bases from V and 0 bases from J, leaving 2 bases between the germline ends. CDR1 and CDR2, per the germline V gene, are KGHSH and LQKENI.